The 29 T cell receptor beta chains reported below all come from one sample, sequenced in a study of blood T cell repertoires in COVID-19. TCRdb's copy holds only in-frame clones and misses some; the assay was immunoSEQ multiplex PCR. Of about 360,000 clones listed, 87% are singletons. Sequencing was carried out using PBMCs or T cells enriched from blood (not recorded which). The receptors were sampled from a man aged 35 to 55 in a cohort exposed to, infected with or recovered from COVID-19 (not recorded which).

This clone was picked up a small number of times. CDR3 protein: CASSIQAEAFF. The CDR3 coding sequence is TGTGCCAGCAGCATACAAGCTGAAGCTTTCTTT. The chain joins TRBV28 to TRBJ1-1, with D uncertain. This CDR3 comprises 11 residues. Trimming stripped 6 bases from V and 6 bases from J, with 8 bases between. From germline, CDR1 is MDHEN and CDR2 SYDVKM.

Concerning this clone: This same CDR3 is encoded by further DNA sequences in the sample. In nucleotides, the CDR3 is TGTGCCAGCAGCCAAGAGGGGGGGGAGACCCAGTACTTC. Translating it yields CASSQEGGETQYF. The V gene is TRBV3-1 (or the pseudogene TRBV3-2), the J gene TRBJ2-5, with 7 bases aligning to TRBD2. The CDR3 contains 13 residues. The junction had 0 bases not matched to a gene; V was cut back by 0 bases and J by 5 bases. Germline V gives CDR1 LGHDT, CDR2 YNNKEL (reference sequence).

V is TRBV10-2 and J is TRBJ2-7; 11 bases map to TRBD2. Germline loops: CDR1 WSHSY, CDR2 SAAADI. The CDR3 loop spans 17 amino acids. V was pared by 7 bases and J by 2 bases, with 13 bases of the junction left unmatched. The CDR3 coding sequence is TGCGCCAGCATCGAGGGACAGGGACTAGCGGTCCCCTACGAGCAGTACTTC. It yields the protein CASIEGQGLAVPYEQYF.

This clone was detected only once. The V and J genes are TRBV20-1 and TRBJ2-1, with a possible D match to TRBD2 (5 bases). This CDR3 is built from 15 residues. Per the germline V gene, CDR1 is DFQATT and CDR2 is SNEGSKA (reference sequence). V was shortened by 3 bases and J by 0 bases, with 12 bases between the two germline ends. CDR3 protein: CSASSAGRSYNEQFF. For the CDR3, the DNA is TGCAGTGCTAGTTCGGCGGGCCGCTCCTACAATGAGCAGTTCTTC.

V and J are TRBV20-1 and TRBJ1-1; D not certain. Germline V lookup: CDR1 DFQATT, CDR2 SNEGSKA (reference sequence). This CDR3 is 11 amino acids long. V dropped 4 bases and J dropped 5 bases, with 8 bases sitting between them. CDR3 DNA sequence: TGCAGTGCTAAGTCCGGGACTGAAGCTTTCTTT. It codes for CSAKSGTEAFF.

The V and J genes are TRBV6-6 and TRBJ1-5; possibly TRBD1 for D (5 bases). The CDR3 totals 14 residues. V gave up 0 bases and J gave up 4 bases, with 7 bases separating them. Germline loops: CDR1 MNHNY, CDR2 SVGAGI (reference sequence). The CDR3 DNA is TGTGCCAGCAGTTACTCGGAGGGGAATCAGCCCCAGCATTTT. Protein: CASSYSEGNQPQHF.

The rearrangement uses TRBV12-5 and TRBJ1-5; D perhaps matches TRBD1 (6 bases). This CDR3 is built from 19 residues. V was pared by 0 bases and J by 1 base, with 19 bases between. In germline, CDR1 is LGHNT, CDR2 FRNRAP. The CDR3 loop reads CASGLVRDQGRRSNQPQHF. The CDR3 DNA reads TGTGCTAGTGGTTTGGTACGGGACCAGGGGCGTAGGAGCAATCAGCCCCAGCATTTT.

This clone has just a few counts. The chain employs TRBV11-3 and TRBJ2-3; 10 bases align to TRBD2. Germline lookup yields CDR1 SGHNT and CDR2 YENEEA. This CDR3 has 15 residues. V lost 6 bases and J lost 2; bases outside the gene matches: 5. The CDR3 sequence: CASSLGLATTDTQYF. As DNA, the CDR3 is TGTGCCAGCAGTTTGGGACTAGCGACCACAGATACGCAGTATTTT. The full variable domain, with the rest looked up from reference TRBV11-3 and TRBJ2-3, is EAGVVQSPRYKIIEKKQPVAFWCNPISGHNTLYWYLQNLGQGPELLIRYENEEAVDDSQLPKDRFSAERLKGVDSTLKIQPAELGDSAVYLCASSLGLATTDTQYFGPGTRLTVL.

V gene TRBV10-3 combines with J gene TRBJ1-2; D is unclear. Germline CDR1 reads ENHRY; CDR2 reads SYGVKD. Trimming took 6 bases from V and 2 from J, leaving 10 bases between them. The length of the CDR3 is 13 residues. CDR3 nucleotide sequence: TGTGCCATCAGGGACGGCGGGAACTATGGCTACACCTTC. Translated: CAIRDGGNYGYTF.

The rearrangement uses TRBV4-1 and TRBJ2-5; D gene ambiguous. Germline-derived CDR1 and CDR2 are MGHRA and YSYEKL. This CDR3 spans 11 amino acids. V lost 0 bases and J lost 8, with 4 bases in between. CDR3 coding DNA: TGCGCCAGCAGCCAAGATCAAACCCAGTACTTC. Translated: CASSQDQTQYF.

This sequence joins TRBV7-2 and TRBJ1-1, with D possibly being TRBD1 (6 bases). The CDR3 runs 14 residues. Germline values: CDR1 SGHTA, CDR2 FQGNSA. Trimming cost V 3 bases and J 0 bases, with 8 bases left between them. The chain's CDR3 is CASSFGTLNTEAFF. In DNA form, the CDR3 reads TGTGCCAGCAGCTTCGGGACATTGAACACTGAAGCTTTCTTT.

CDR3 nucleotide sequence: TGTGCCAGCAGCTTAGCCTCGTCCGCGGGGCAGTACTTC. Amino acid sequence: CASSLASSAGQYF. The rearrangement links TRBV7-2 to TRBJ2-7; TRBD2 might be the D (5 bases). Trimming took off 0 bases at V and 9 bases at J, with 12 bases between the two ends. The germline gives CDR1 SGHTA, CDR2 FQGNSA. The CDR3 extends over 13 amino acids.

This chain uses TRBV19 with TRBJ1-5, with no clear D. The CDR3 is 16 amino acids. The germline V gene encodes CDR1 LNHDA and CDR2 SQIVND (reference sequence). V lost 5 bases, J lost 3 bases, and 17 bases lay in between. The CDR3 loop reads CASSLTRTANNQPQHF. The CDR3 DNA reads TGTGCCAGTAGTCTAACTAGGACGGCTAACAATCAGCCCCAGCATTTT. Drawing the rest from reference TRBV19 and TRBJ1-5, the complete variable domain is DGGITQSPKYLFRKEGQNVTLSCEQNLNHDAMYWYRQDPGQGLRLIYYSQIVNDFQKGDIAEGYSVSREKKESFPLTVTSAQKNPTAFYLCASSLTRTANNQPQHFGDGTRLSIL.

The chain couples TRBV21-1 to TRBJ1-1; TRBD1 is the table's D call, not checked against the DNA. TRBV21-1 is annotated as a pseudogene. The CDR3 is 14 amino acids. The CDR3 nucleotides are TGTGCCAGCAGCTGGGACAGGGAGGGGACTGAAGCTTTCTTT. Encoded protein: CASSWDREGTEAFF.

The V gene is TRBV18, the J gene TRBJ2-7; the match to TRBD2 covers 7 bases. The V segment lost 3 bases and the J segment 0 bases; nucleotides outside the gene matches: 8. Per the germline V gene, CDR1 is KGHSH and CDR2 is LQKENI. The CDR3 contains 16 residues. CDR3 loop: CASSPIGAGISYEQYF. CDR3 nucleotides: TGTGCCAGCTCACCCATCGGAGCGGGGATCTCCTACGAGCAGTACTTC.

The CDR3, as DNA: TGTGCCAGCAGTTACCTAGCGGGATGGTCAGATACGCAGTATTTT. Translated, it gives CASSYLAGWSDTQYF. This chain links TRBV6-2 or TRBV6-3 with TRBJ2-3; TRBD2 matches 9 bases. The CDR3 covers 15 residues. Looked up from germline, CDR1 is MNHEY and CDR2 is SVGEGT. Trimming removed 2 bases from V and 4 bases from J; junction bases left unmatched: 4.

This clone occurred a few times. CDR3 nucleotides: TGTGCCAGCAGTGAGGAAGCGACAGGGGCCAAAAACATTCAGTACTTC. Protein: CASSEEATGAKNIQYF. The chain joins TRBV6-1 to TRBJ2-4; TRBD1 matches at 7 bases. CDR1 and CDR2 from the germline V gene are MNHNS and SASEGT. The J segment lost 1 base and the V segment lost 3 bases, leaving 6 bases of the junction unmatched. The CDR3 has 16 residues.

This sequence joins TRBV4-1 and TRBJ1-6; 7 positions agree with TRBD1. The germline gives CDR1 MGHRA, CDR2 YSYEKL. V gave up 6 bases and J gave up 5 bases; unmatched junction bases: 4. This CDR3 has 14 amino acids. CDR3 region: CASRYGQDNSPLHF. CDR3 in DNA: TGCGCCAGCAGGTACGGACAGGATAATTCACCCCTCCACTTT.

The chain is built from TRBV7-9 and TRBJ2-5; D unresolved. The CDR3 spans 12 residues. Looked up from germline, CDR1 is SEHNR and CDR2 is FQNEAQ (reference sequence). The V and J ends lost 5 bases and 3 bases respectively, with 7 bases between them. Written as DNA, the CDR3 is TGTGCCAGCAGCCGGGTGGAAGAGACCCAGTACTTC. The encoded protein is CASSRVEETQYF. Full variable domain (remainder filled in from reference TRBV7-9 and TRBJ2-5): DTGVSQNPRHKITKRGQNVTFRCDPISEHNRLYWYRQTLGQGPEFLTYFQNEAQLEKSRLLSDRFSAERPKGSFSTLEIQRTEQGDSAMYLCASSRVEETQYFGPGTRLLVL.

There are a few counts of this clone. Other DNA sequences from this sample encode an identical CDR3 as well. J is TRBJ1-1 and V is TRBV18; no definite D call. The V and J ends lost 2 bases and 1 base respectively, with 8 bases between them. Germline assignment: CDR1 KGHSH and CDR2 LQKENI. This CDR3 spans 14 amino acids. The CDR3 DNA reads TGTGCCAGCTCACCAGAGACGGGGAACACTGAAGCTTTCTTT. Encoded protein: CASSPETGNTEAFF.

This chain links TRBV30 with TRBJ2-7, with 7 positions matching TRBD2. Trimming cost V 1 base and J 9 bases; bases outside gene matches: 12. Germline CDR1 is GTSNPN and CDR2 is SVGIG (reference sequence). This CDR3 contains 14 residues. CDR3 bases: TGTGCCTGGAGTGCGACAGCGGGACTACGAGGGCAGTACTTC. Translation gives CAWSATAGLRGQYF. The entire variable domain, with the rest obtained from reference TRBV30 and TRBJ2-7, is as follows: SQTIHQWPATLVQPVGSPLSLECTVEGTSNPNLYWYRQAAGRGLQLLFYSVGIGQISSEVPQNLSASRPQDRQFILSSKKLLLSDSGFYLCAWSATAGLRGQYFGPGTRLTVT.

V usage is TRBV11-3 and J usage is TRBJ2-1; D possibly corresponds to TRBD2 (5 bases). The CDR3 length is 15 residues. Between the trimmed V and J ends, which lost 7 bases and 4 bases, there was a span of 17 bases. Germline CDR1 SGHNT, CDR2 YENEEA. Written as DNA, the CDR3 is TGTGCCAGCAAAGCGGTCACACTTCTTTACAATGAGCAGTTCTTC. This gives the protein CASKAVTLLYNEQFF.

The chain joins TRBV28 to TRBJ2-3; possibly TRBD2 for D (7 bases). The germline CDR1 and CDR2 sequences are MDHEN and SYDVKM. The CDR3 extends over 15 amino acids. Between the trimmed V and J ends, which lost 2 bases and 0 bases, there was a span of 9 bases. The CDR3 DNA reads as TGTGCCAGCAGTTTAGCGGGGGCGAGCACAGATACGCAGTATTTT. Amino acids: CASSLAGASTDTQYF.

The J gene is TRBJ2-1, the V gene TRBV11-3; TRBD2 matches 12 bases. Germline trimming cut 5 bases from V and 5 bases from J; bases unmatched to any gene: 4. This CDR3 has 15 residues. The germline V gene encodes CDR1 SGHNT and CDR2 YENEEA. CDR3 amino acids: CASSKLAGGNNEQFF. The CDR3 nucleotides are TGTGCCAGCAGCAAACTAGCGGGAGGAAACAATGAGCAGTTCTTC.

This clone came up once. V and J are TRBV10-3 and TRBJ2-1; TRBD2 matches at 10 bases. The germline CDR1 and CDR2 sequences are ENHRY and SYGVKD. CDR3 length: 15 amino acids. Trimming at V came to 5 bases and at J to 5 bases, leaving 6 bases not matched to a gene. The CDR3 spells CAISLRTSGNNEQFF. The CDR3 region has the DNA TGTGCCATCAGTCTAAGGACTAGCGGAAACAATGAGCAGTTCTTC.

This rearrangement joins TRBV2 to TRBJ2-7, with 10 bases fitting TRBD2. CDR1 and CDR2 (germline): SNHLY, FYNNEI. The CDR3 loop spans 14 amino acids. J was trimmed by 5 bases and V by 5 bases; bases with no gene match: 6. CDR3 DNA sequence: TGTGCCAGCAGTCGCTCTAGCGGGAGCCACGAGCAGTACTTC. Translating it yields CASSRSSGSHEQYF.

This clone was seen many times. The chain joins TRBV10-1 to TRBJ2-1, with 10 bases that match TRBD2. J lost 6 bases, V lost 7 bases, and 9 bases had no gene match. Germline V gives CDR1 WNHNN, CDR2 SYGVQD (reference sequence). The CDR3 contains 15 residues. As DNA, the CDR3 is TGCGCCAGCACCCCGGGGGCTAGCGGGGGCAATGAGCAGTTCTTC. It is translated as CASTPGASGGNEQFF.

V gene TRBV18 combines with J gene TRBJ1-1; no firm D call. The CDR3 extends over 13 amino acids. From germline, CDR1 is KGHSH and CDR2 LQKENI. Between the trimmed V and J ends, which lost 0 bases and 5 bases, there was a span of 7 bases. CDR3: CASSPPGKTEAFF. The CDR3 DNA reads as TGTGCCAGCTCACCACCGGGCAAGACTGAAGCTTTCTTT. Full variable domain (outside the CDR3, taken from reference TRBV18 and TRBJ1-1): NAGVMQNPRHLVRRRGQEARLRCSPMKGHSHVYWYRQLPEEGLKFMVYLQKENIIDESGMPKERFSAEFPKEGPSILRIQQVVRGDSAAYFCASSPPGKTEAFFGQGTRLTVV.

J is TRBJ2-7 and V is TRBV7-3, with 9 bases matching TRBD1. The CDR3 covers 15 residues. Germline CDR1 reads SGHTA; CDR2 reads FQGTGA. With V trimmed by 5 bases and J by 0 bases, 5 bases remained unmatched. Written as DNA, the CDR3 is TGTGCCAGCAGCGAGGGACAGGGCAGCTCCTACGAGCAGTACTTC. Protein: CASSEGQGSSYEQYF.